A single sample gave rise to the 5 T cell receptor beta chains below, sequenced in a study of vaccination effects on CD4 cells after COVID-19. TCRdb's table, derived via immunoSEQ multiplex PCR, lists solely in-frame clones and lacks some. This table holds tens of thousands of clones, 55% to 75% found once. Viral peptide pool expansion of antigen-specific CD4+ T cells preceded sequencing in the ViraFEST assay. Researchers isolated CD4+ T cells once approximately ten days of culture had elapsed. All vaccine recipients tested negative for nucleocapsid antibodies and had never contracted SARS-CoV-2 infection. These TCRs' antigens remain unknown. The material sequenced was CD4+ T cells from PBMCs cultured with SARS-CoV-2 spike peptides, taken before COVID-19 vaccination. These receptors were obtained from a human donor who received a COVID-19 vaccine.

The V and J genes are TRBV11-3 and TRBJ1-1; 8 nucleotides line up with TRBD1. The germline V gene has CDR1 SGHNT and CDR2 YENEEA. The CDR3 runs to 15 residues. Trimming removed 5 bases from V and 2 bases from J; junction bases left unmatched: 7. CDR3 loop: CASSPGTGDNTEAFF. The CDR3 nucleotides are TGTGCCAGCAGCCCAGGGACAGGAGACAACACTGAAGCTTTCTTT.

The chain links TRBV27 to TRBJ1-2; possible D gene TRBD1, 6 bases. CDR1 and CDR2 (germline): MNHEY, SMNVEV (reference sequence). This CDR3 region has 13 residues. Trimming removed 6 bases from V and 2 bases from J, with 10 bases in between. The CDR3 coding sequence is TGTGCCAGCAGAGAGGACAGAAACTATGGCTACACCTTC. This sequence encodes CASREDRNYGYTF.

This clone was recorded many times. The rearrangement joins TRBV7-9 to TRBJ1-5, with 7 positions matching TRBD1. V shed 0 bases, J shed 2 bases, and the junction held 4 bases outside the gene matches. This CDR3 contains 16 residues. Germline CDR1 reads SEHNR; CDR2 reads FQNEAQ (reference sequence). The CDR3, as DNA: TGTGCCAGCAGCTTAGCCCTAGGACAGGGCAATCAGCCCCAGCATTTT. Translated: CASSLALGQGNQPQHF. Supplemented by reference TRBV7-9 and TRBJ1-5, the full variable domain reads DTGVSQNPRHKITKRGQNVTFRCDPISEHNRLYWYRQTLGQGPEFLTYFQNEAQLEKSRLLSDRFSAERPKGSFSTLEIQRTEQGDSAMYLCASSLALGQGNQPQHFGDGTRLSIL.

The chain has TRBV15 and TRBJ1-1; possibly TRBD1 for D (5 bases). The CDR3 contains 16 residues. Looked up from germline, CDR1 is LNHNV and CDR2 is YYDKDF (reference sequence). The V end lost 6 bases, the J end lost 5 bases, and 22 bases lay between the germline ends. CDR3 sequence reads: CATRYWGRVVETEAFF. Written as DNA, the CDR3 is TGTGCCACCAGATATTGGGGCAGGGTGGTTGAGACTGAAGCTTTCTTT.

The V call is TRBV2, the J call TRBJ1-3; D ambiguous. The CDR3 spans 15 residues. The V gene lost 6 bases and the J gene lost 0 bases, with 12 bases spanning the gap. Looked up from germline, CDR1 is SNHLY and CDR2 is FYNNEI. The DNA for the CDR3 is TGTGCCAGCAGGGCCCGGCCGCACTCTGGAAACACCATATATTTT. The encoded protein is CASRARPHSGNTIYF.